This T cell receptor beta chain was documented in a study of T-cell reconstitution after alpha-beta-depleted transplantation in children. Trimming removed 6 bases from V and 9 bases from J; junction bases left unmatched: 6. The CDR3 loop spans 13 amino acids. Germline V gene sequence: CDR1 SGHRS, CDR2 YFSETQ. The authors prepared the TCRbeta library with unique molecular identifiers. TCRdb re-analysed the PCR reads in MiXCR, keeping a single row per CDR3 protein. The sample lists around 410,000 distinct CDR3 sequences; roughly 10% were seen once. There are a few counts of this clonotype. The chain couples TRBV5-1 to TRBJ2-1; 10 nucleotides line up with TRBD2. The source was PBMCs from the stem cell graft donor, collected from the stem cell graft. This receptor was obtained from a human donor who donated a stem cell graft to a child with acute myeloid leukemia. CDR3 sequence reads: CASIPGLAIEQFF. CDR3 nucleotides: TGCGCCAGCATCCCGGGACTAGCGATTGAGCAGTTCTTC.